This TCR beta chain was sequenced during a study of cytomegalovirus exposure and HLA in healthy donors. In regard to this clone: Its target is unknown.

The primer mix had 60 Vbeta and 13 Jbeta primers. Assay: immunoSEQ multiplex PCR; the TCRdb copy retains only in-frame clones and omits some. The sample carries approximately 220,000 clones, about three quarters recorded once. V lost 5 bases, J lost 4 bases, and 13 bases stayed unmatched. Germline CDR1 and CDR2: SGHVS and FQNEAQ. The CDR3 has 17 amino acids. Study-wide findings and caveats: It was reported that the classifier diagnosed cytomegalovirus status with high specificity and sensitivity in both the original and validation cohorts.

The receptor was derived from a male donor in good health and CMV-seronegative. V is TRBV7-8 and J is TRBJ2-3, with TRBD1 identical over 9 bases. The sequenced material came from PBMCs. DNA for the CDR3: TGTGCCAGCAGCCTTAAACGACCCGGGACAGGGCCAGATACGCAGTATTTT. It specifies CASSLKRPGTGPDTQYF.